The next 21 T cell receptor beta chains were all read from a single sample in a study of T-cell memory formation after mild COVID-19. TCRdb redid the calling of the 5' RACE reads with MiXCR, one entry per CDR3 protein. The table has 250,000 to 350,000 distinct CDR3 sequences, less than 20% seen once; the top ten hold roughly 20%. Input material: PBMCs or a T cell subset sorted from them (not recorded which). The receptors were sampled from a man between 18 and 35 years old who had mild COVID-19 (a few samples of this study predate the infection). Cell type and time point are not known.

At least ten counts were recorded for this clonotype. V is TRBV24-1 and J is TRBJ1-2, with D hard to call. V was trimmed by 4 bases and J by 5 bases, leaving 7 bases between them. This CDR3 has 12 residues. Germline lookup yields CDR1 KGHDR and CDR2 SFDVKD. The CDR3: CATSDGRYGYTF. In nucleotides, the CDR3 is TGTGCCACCAGTGACGGTCGATATGGCTACACCTTC.

This chain joins TRBV27 and TRBJ2-3, with D maybe TRBD1 (5 bases). Per germline, CDR1 MNHEY and CDR2 SMNVEV (reference sequence). CDR3 length: 15 residues. Trimming cost V 2 bases and J 4 bases, with 13 bases left between them. CDR3 DNA sequence: TGTGCCAGCAGTTTAAGGGGAAGAAGGTCAGATACGCAGTATTTT. Protein sequence: CASSLRGRRSDTQYF.

The J gene is TRBJ2-5, the V gene TRBV18; no firm D call. Germline values: CDR1 KGHSH, CDR2 LQKENI. This CDR3 is built from 14 residues. Trimming cost V 7 bases and J 2 bases, with 14 bases left between them. The CDR3 spells CASYDRHPQETQYF. The CDR3 DNA reads TGTGCCAGCTATGATAGGCATCCGCAAGAGACCCAGTACTTC.

There are a few counts of this clonotype. This rearrangement joins TRBV28 to TRBJ2-7; D not resolved. The germline gives CDR1 MDHEN, CDR2 SYDVKM. This CDR3 has 14 residues. Between the trimmed V and J ends, which lost 6 bases and 1 base, there was a span of 13 bases. The CDR3: CASSLDPMSYEQYV. The CDR3, as DNA: TGTGCCAGCAGCCTGGATCCAATGTCCTACGAGCAGTACGTC.

The CDR3 reads CASSLFAGAGYEQYF. The CDR3 nucleotides read TGTGCCAGCAGCTTATTTGCGGGGGCCGGATACGAGCAGTACTTC. V gene TRBV7-3 combines with J gene TRBJ2-7; tentative D call: TRBD2 (7 bases). Per germline, CDR1 SGHTA and CDR2 FQGTGA. The CDR3 spans 15 residues. V shed 2 bases and J shed 4 bases, with 15 bases lying between them.

The J gene is TRBJ2-1, the V gene TRBV12-3 or TRBV12-4; tentatively, D is TRBD1 (6 bases). The CDR3 has 14 residues. With 6 bases removed from V and 1 base from J, the gap between germline ends came to 10 bases. The CDR3 nucleotides read TGTGCCAGCAGGTACAGGGAGTCCTACAATGAGCAGTTCTTC. It codes for CASRYRESYNEQFF.

The chain carries TRBV5-1 and TRBJ1-1, with 7 bases aligning to TRBD1. Trimming at V came to 3 bases and at J to 8 bases, leaving 10 bases not matched to a gene. This CDR3 region has 14 residues. Germline CDR1 is SGHRS and CDR2 is YFSETQ. The CDR3 spells CASSSTDRAVEAFF. The CDR3 bases are TGCGCCAGCAGCTCCACTGACAGGGCCGTAGAAGCTTTCTTT.

This clonotype was seen only a few times. The genes are TRBV2 and TRBJ2-3; D is uncertain. The germline V gene encodes CDR1 SNHLY and CDR2 FYNNEI. Trimming left V 5 bases short and J 0 bases short, with 18 bases between. CDR3 length: 17 residues. DNA of the CDR3: TGTGCCAGCAGTCCCTTTATCGAAGTATTGAGCACAGATACGCAGTATTTT. As protein: CASSPFIEVLSTDTQYF.

In its sample, this clonotype was seen a few times. The chain joins TRBV29-1 to TRBJ2-5; tentatively, D is TRBD1 (6 bases). CDR3 length: 13 amino acids. Per germline, CDR1 SQVTM and CDR2 ANQGSEA. The V end lost 7 bases, the J end lost 4 bases, and 16 bases lay between the germline ends. CDR3 amino acids: CSANVGQRETQYF. DNA for the CDR3: TGCAGCGCGAATGTCGGACAGAGAGAGACCCAGTACTTC.

This clonotype was counted between two and nine times. The chain has TRBV27 and TRBJ1-5; D unclear. The length of the CDR3 is 14 residues. Trimming removed 5 bases at V and 3 bases at J, with 11 bases between. Germline V lookup: CDR1 MNHEY, CDR2 SMNVEV (reference sequence). The chain's CDR3 is CASSLERFNQPQHF. The CDR3 DNA reads as TGTGCCAGCAGTCTCGAACGGTTCAATCAGCCCCAGCATTTT.

In DNA, the CDR3 is TGTGCCAGCAACTCCGGCTCGGGACCCCTCCACTTT. This sequence encodes CASNSGSGPLHF. The chain is built from TRBV7-6 and TRBJ1-6; D not resolved. Between the trimmed V and J ends, which lost 7 bases and 12 bases, there was a span of 13 bases. The CDR3 contains 12 residues. Germline CDR1 SGHVS, CDR2 FNYEAQ.

Written as DNA, the CDR3 is TGTGCCAGCAGTACCCCCGGACAGGTCTATGGCTACACCTTC. Its translation is CASSTPGQVYGYTF. V and J are TRBV12-3 or TRBV12-4 and TRBJ1-2, with 7 bases lining up with TRBD1. V lost 5 bases and J lost 4; bases outside the gene matches: 7. This CDR3 comprises 14 residues.

In its sample, this clonotype was seen a few times. The chain joins TRBV6-2 or TRBV6-3 to TRBJ1-4; weak D call: TRBD1 (5 bases). This CDR3 region has 13 residues. Germline lookup yields CDR1 MNHEY and CDR2 SVGEGT. Trimming took off 2 bases at V and 6 bases at J, with 7 bases between the two ends. CDR3 amino acids: CASSYGGDEKLFF. The CDR3 DNA reads as TGTGCCAGCAGTTACGGGGGAGATGAAAAACTGTTTTTT.

The rearrangement links TRBV7-9 to TRBJ2-2, with unresolved D. The ends were cut back, 10 bases at V and 2 bases at J, with 14 bases in the middle. The CDR3 totals 14 residues. The germline V gene encodes CDR1 SEHNR and CDR2 FQNEAQ (reference sequence). In nucleotides, the CDR3 is TGTGCCACTCACACGGGTCACAACACCGGGGAGCTGTTTTTT. This translates into CATHTGHNTGELFF.

The sample holds a few counts of this clonotype. The CDR3 DNA reads as TGCGCCAGCAGCTTGGGCAGGCAAAGCTACGAGCAGTACTTC. It yields the protein CASSLGRQSYEQYF. The chain recombines TRBV5-1 with TRBJ2-7; D not certain. This CDR3 contains 14 residues. Germline V lookup: CDR1 SGHRS, CDR2 YFSETQ. The V end was cut by 0 bases, the J end by 3 bases, with 10 bases between.

V is TRBV29-1 and J is TRBJ1-1; D may be TRBD1 (5 bases). The CDR3 length is 12 residues. Trimming pared 7 bases from V and 4 bases from J, leaving 13 bases between. The germline V gene has CDR1 SQVTM and CDR2 ANQGSEA. The CDR3 DNA reads TGCAGCGCCGGGGGTGTCGGCACTGAAGCTTTCTTT. It specifies CSAGGVGTEAFF.

This clonotype has just a few counts. The CDR3 sequence is CASSLRTTPRQFF. In nucleotides, the CDR3 is TGTGCCAGCAGCTTAAGGACTACCCCGAGGCAGTTCTTC. V is TRBV7-8 and J is TRBJ2-1; tentatively, D is TRBD2 (6 bases). The CDR3 runs to 13 residues. Germline V gene data show CDR1 as SGHVS and CDR2 as FQNEAQ. The germline V and J ends were trimmed by 2 bases and 12 bases, with 14 bases remaining between them.

V and J are TRBV5-1 and TRBJ2-3, with D hard to call. Germline CDR1 is SGHRS and CDR2 is YFSETQ. The CDR3 has 14 residues. V was trimmed by 1 base and J by 2 bases, leaving 8 bases between them. In nucleotides, the CDR3 is TGCGCCAGCAGCTTGTTCACGATCACAGATACGCAGTATTTT. Its translation is CASSLFTITDTQYF.

In this sample, this clonotype turned up a few times. The chain joins TRBV6-5 to TRBJ2-7; D may be TRBD2 (6 bases). The germline gives CDR1 MNHEY, CDR2 SVGAGI. The CDR3 consists of 15 residues. V was cut by 6 bases and J by 0 bases, with 15 bases left in between. The CDR3 loop is CASRRDGKTSYEQYF. The DNA for the CDR3 is TGTGCCAGCAGGCGGGACGGCAAGACCTCCTACGAGCAGTACTTC.

This chain links TRBV12-3 or TRBV12-4 with TRBJ2-5; 10 bases agree with TRBD2. The CDR3 consists of 14 residues. After removal of 7 bases from V and 3 bases from J, the junction contained 5 bases not matched to a gene. The CDR3 loop reads CASTLAGGKETQYF. In DNA form, the CDR3 reads TGTGCCAGCACCTTAGCGGGGGGAAAAGAGACCCAGTACTTC.

This chain connects TRBV12-3 or TRBV12-4 to TRBJ1-6; D remains ambiguous. The CDR3 runs to 15 residues. With 7 bases removed from V and 0 bases from J, the gap between germline ends came to 10 bases. DNA of the CDR3: TGTGCCAGCACTCCGCAAACCTCCTATAATTCACCCCTCCACTTT. Translation gives CASTPQTSYNSPLHF.